Listed below are T cell receptor beta chains from one sample, sequenced in a study of T-cell memory formation after mild COVID-19. TCRdb itself ran the 5' RACE reads through MiXCR, one entry per CDR3 protein. The table has about 200,000 distinct CDR3 sequences, around 8.8% seen once. The sequenced material came from PBMCs or a T cell subset sorted from them (not recorded which). These TCRs come from a man between 18 and 35 years old who had mild COVID-19 (a few samples of this study predate the infection). Cell type and time point are not known. CDR3s include the opening cysteine and the closing phenylalanine or tryptophan. D genes are given only for firm matches. Size tells how often a clone was seen (once, few, many) or the class of an expanded clone, and some rows leave it out.

cdr3_length	j_call	v_call	d_call	clone_size	cdr3_nt	cdr3_aa
15	TRBJ2-1	TRBV6-5	-	-	TGTGCCAGCAGTCTGGACTACTCTCTCTGGAATGAGCAGTTCTTC	CASSLDYSLWNEQFF
13	TRBJ1-2	TRBV5-1	TRBD1	-	TGCGCCAGCAGCCCCCAGGGGGATGGTGGCTACACCTTC	CASSPQGDGGYTF
16	TRBJ1-1	TRBV7-2	TRBD1	-	TGTGCCAGCAGCTGGGACAGTCTCTCAAGGGGGTTTGAAGCTTTCTTT	CASSWDSLSRGFEAFF
15	TRBJ2-1	TRBV18	TRBD1	few	TGTGCCAGCTCACTCGCGGGACAGGGTACCAATGAGCAGTTCTTC	CASSLAGQGTNEQFF
14	TRBJ2-5	TRBV5-1	TRBD2	few	TGCGCCAGCAGCTCAGGCGGGGGCCAAGAGACCCAGTACTTC	CASSSGGGQETQYF
14	TRBJ2-5	TRBV12-3/TRBV12-4	-	-	TGTGCCAGCAGTCCCAGGACACCTCAAGAGACCCAGTACTTC	CASSPRTPQETQYF
14	TRBJ1-5	TRBV18	-	few	TGTGCCAGCTCACCAACAGGGACAAATCAGCCCCAGCATTTT	CASSPTGTNQPQHF
14	TRBJ2-1	TRBV14	TRBD2	few	TGTGCCAGCAGCCACAGGCGGGAGTACAATGAGCAGTTCTTC	CASSHRREYNEQFF
15	TRBJ1-2	TRBV20-1	-	few	TGCAGTGCTAGTCTCGGCCTTCCCCTTAACTATGGCTACACCTTC	CSASLGLPLNYGYTF
16	TRBJ2-2	TRBV12-3/TRBV12-4	-	few	TGTGCCAGCAGTTTAATGCCTCGTCCGGGGTCCGGGGAGCTGTTTTTT	CASSLMPRPGSGELFF
15	TRBJ1-1	TRBV20-1	-	few	TGCAGTGCTAGCTCCCTCCCTCCTAAGAACACTGAAGCTTTCTTT	CSASSLPPKNTEAFF
13	TRBJ2-1	TRBV7-9	-	few	TGTGCCAGCAGCTTAGGGGGCGGGATTTTTCAGTTCTTC	CASSLGGGIFQFF
15	TRBJ1-5	TRBV30	-	-	TGTGCCTGGAGTTCTCAGGGGAAAGGATTTCAGCCCCAGCATTTT	CAWSSQGKGFQPQHF
13	TRBJ2-3	TRBV9	-	many	TGTGCCAGCAGCGTAGCCGGGCAGAATACGCAGTATTTT	CASSVAGQNTQYF
11	TRBJ2-1	TRBV12-3/TRBV12-4	-	few	TGTGCCAGCAGGTTGGTGTCTGAGCAGTTCTTC	CASRLVSEQFF
16	TRBJ2-3	TRBV4-1	TRBD2	few	TGCGCCAGCAGCCAAGGACTAGCGGGGGACCCAAGAACGCAGTATTTT	CASSQGLAGDPRTQYF
15	TRBJ1-5	TRBV20-1	-	few	TGCAGTGCCCCGAAGGACAGCCTTAGCAATCAGCCCCAGCATTTT	CSAPKDSLSNQPQHF